The T cell receptor (beta chain) under discussion was sequenced for a study of T cells in Graves' hyperthyroidism and ophthalmopathy. The CDR3 has 14 residues. Germline CDR1 reads KGHSH; CDR2 reads LQKENI. V trimming: 3 bases; J trimming: 3 bases; junction bases outside the gene matches: 2. The TCR beta CDR3 regions underwent amplification using RNA transcripts as the source. Primed by the HTBI set, a first-round RT-PCR was run on the TCR CDR3. Each CDR3 protein is one row after TCRdb ran MiXCR on the multiplex PCR reads. The sample has roughly 35,000 distinct CDR3 sequences, 52% seen once; the top ten hold 20% to 30%.

The chain carries TRBV18 and TRBJ1-2; 9 bases fit TRBD1. The specimen sequenced was blood. The receptor was derived from a woman aged 40 to 50 with Graves' ophthalmopathy. The chain's CDR3 is CASSPRDRDYGYTF. The CDR3 nucleotides are TGTGCCAGCTCACCCCGGGACAGGGACTATGGCTACACCTTC.